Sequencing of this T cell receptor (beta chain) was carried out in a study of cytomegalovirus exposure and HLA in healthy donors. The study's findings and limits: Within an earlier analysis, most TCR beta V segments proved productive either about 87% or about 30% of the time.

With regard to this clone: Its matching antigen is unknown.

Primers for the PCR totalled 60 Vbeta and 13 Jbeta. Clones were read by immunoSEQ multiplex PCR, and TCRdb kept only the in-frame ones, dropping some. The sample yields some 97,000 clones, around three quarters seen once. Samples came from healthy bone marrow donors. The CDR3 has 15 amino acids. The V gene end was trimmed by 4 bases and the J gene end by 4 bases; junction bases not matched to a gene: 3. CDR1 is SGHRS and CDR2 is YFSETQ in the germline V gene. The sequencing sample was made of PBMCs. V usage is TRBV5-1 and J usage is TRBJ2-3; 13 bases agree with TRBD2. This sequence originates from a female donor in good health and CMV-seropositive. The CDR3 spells CASSLGLAGADTQYF. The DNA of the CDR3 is TGCGCCAGCAGCCTAGGACTAGCGGGAGCAGATACGCAGTATTTT.